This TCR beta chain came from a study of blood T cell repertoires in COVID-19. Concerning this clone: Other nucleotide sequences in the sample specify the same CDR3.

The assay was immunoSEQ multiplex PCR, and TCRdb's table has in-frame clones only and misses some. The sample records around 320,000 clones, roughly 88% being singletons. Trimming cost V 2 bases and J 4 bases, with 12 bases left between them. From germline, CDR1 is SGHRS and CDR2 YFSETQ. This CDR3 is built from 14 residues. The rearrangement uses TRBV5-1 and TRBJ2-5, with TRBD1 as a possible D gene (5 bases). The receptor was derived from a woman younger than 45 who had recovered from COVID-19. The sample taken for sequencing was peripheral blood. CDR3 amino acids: CASSLGQGGETQYF. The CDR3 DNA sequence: TGCGCCAGCAGCTTAGGTCAGGGCGGAGAGACCCAGTACTTC.